The subject of this entry is one T cell receptor (beta chain). No antigen is known for it. TCRdb reprocessed the reads via MiXCR and lists one record per CDR3 protein. The repertoire consists of fewer than 70,000 distinct CDR3 sequences, with around 57% occurring once and the leading ten covering around 7.6%. The graft donor-derived T-allo10 cells reportedly recognize host alloantigens, are anergic, and suppress alloantigen-specifically. Germline values: CDR1 MDHEN, CDR2 SYDVKM. The V end lost 3 bases, the J end lost 5 bases, and 22 bases lay between the germline ends. The CDR3 has 17 amino acids. The data were taken from a study of type 1 regulatory T cells. Overall study context: An in vitro protocol generated T-allo10, a Tr1-enriched, alloantigen-specific CD4 T cell product.

This chain joins TRBV28 and TRBJ2-5, with D possibly called TRBD1 or TRBD2 (5 bases each). The TCR sequence derives from a human donor in good health. The material sequenced was cultured T cells, either the whole culture or a sorted T cell fraction (not recorded which). Subset specified: Tr1-enriched cell product generated in vitro against host alloantigens. DNA for the CDR3: TGTGCCAGCAGTTTCGGGGCTAGCAGTGGAGGCGGCGAGACCCAGTACTTC. Translating it yields CASSFGASSGGGETQYF.